The 9 T cell receptor beta chains below were found in one sample sequenced in a study of cytomegalovirus exposure and HLA in healthy donors. Vbeta (60) and Jbeta (13) primers were used in the PCR. Clones were sequenced by immunoSEQ multiplex PCR, and TCRdb holds only the in-frame ones, with some missing. The table has about 160,000 clones, approximately 70% seen once. The sequenced sample consisted of PBMCs. Receptors were obtained from a man aged 40-55 years in good health and CMV-seropositive.

The V gene is TRBV14, the J gene TRBJ2-7, with D uncertain. Between the trimmed V and J ends, which lost 0 bases and 5 bases, there was a span of 11 bases. Germline assignment: CDR1 SGHDN and CDR2 FVKESK. This CDR3 spans 14 amino acids. CDR3 residues: CASSQELARNEQYF. The CDR3 DNA reads TGTGCCAGCAGCCAAGAGTTGGCCCGAAACGAGCAGTACTTC.

The chain links TRBV6-1 to TRBJ2-7; tentative D call: TRBD1 (5 bases). Germline V gene sequence: CDR1 MNHNS, CDR2 SASEGT. The CDR3 length is 15 residues. Deletions cut 1 base from V and 2 bases from J, with 12 bases between. The DNA for the CDR3 is TGTGCCAGCAGTGAAGGAAGGACAAAGACCTACGAGCAGTACTTC. It translates to CASSEGRTKTYEQYF.

The chain recombines TRBV5-6 with TRBJ2-7; maybe TRBD2 (6 bases). The germline V and J ends were trimmed by 3 bases and 6 bases, with 31 bases remaining between them. The CDR3 is made up of 19 amino acids. Germline V gives CDR1 SGHDT, CDR2 YYEEEE. DNA of the CDR3: TGTGCCAGCAGCTCACGGGACCTAGCGAAAGCCCCGCCGGGTCGCGAGCAGTACTTC. It translates to CASSSRDLAKAPPGREQYF.

The gene calls are TRBV10-3 and TRBJ2-3, with 11 bases lining up with TRBD2. Germline trimming cut 5 bases from V and 5 bases from J; bases unmatched to any gene: 6. From germline, CDR1 is ENHRY and CDR2 SYGVKD. The CDR3 contains 15 residues. CDR3 residues: CAISRLAGGGDTQYF. The CDR3 region has the DNA TGTGCCATCAGTCGGCTAGCGGGGGGAGGAGATACGCAGTATTTT.

The V gene is TRBV5-1, the J gene TRBJ1-2; unclear D gene. This CDR3 spans 14 amino acids. The germline V gene encodes CDR1 SGHRS and CDR2 YFSETQ. Trimming stripped 4 bases from V and 4 bases from J, with 14 bases between. The CDR3, as DNA: TGCGCCAGCAGCCCAAGCTGGAGCGGCTATGGCTACACCTTC. Translation: CASSPSWSGYGYTF.

In its sample, this clone was seen once. The chain has TRBV7-8 and TRBJ1-5; D uncertain. The V gene's germline CDR1 is SGHVS and CDR2 FQNEAQ. Trimming took 3 bases from V and 2 from J, leaving 11 bases between them. The CDR3 length is 15 residues. CDR3 in amino acids: CASSLSGNGNQPQHF. The CDR3, as DNA: TGTGCCAGCAGCTTGAGCGGCAATGGCAATCAGCCCCAGCATTTT.

The rearrangement links TRBV29-1 to TRBJ2-5; D is undetermined. Looked up from germline, CDR1 is SQVTM and CDR2 is ANQGSEA. This CDR3 spans 14 amino acids. V shed 6 bases and J shed 5 bases, with 19 bases lying between them. The CDR3 DNA reads TGCAGCGTCGAATCGGTGGGCCTACGGGAGACCCAGTACTTC. Protein: CSVESVGLRETQYF.

Note on this clone: The junction and the germline gene differ at one end; a read error may be behind it. The same CDR3 is also encoded by other DNA sequences in this sample. CDR3 sequence reads: CASSSRDRGSNYGYTF. The DNA for the CDR3 is TGTGCCAGTAGTTCCCGGGACAGGGGCAGCAACTATGGCTACACCTTC. The chain employs TRBV27 and TRBJ1-2; the match to TRBD1 covers 10 bases. Germline loops: CDR1 MNHEY, CDR2 SMNVEV (reference sequence). The CDR3 covers 16 residues.

By frequency in the sample, this clone is medium-sized (0.01 to 0.1%). V usage is TRBV6-5 and J usage is TRBJ2-1; 13 nucleotides agree with TRBD2. Germline assignment: CDR1 MNHEY and CDR2 SVGAGI. This CDR3 comprises 14 residues. V lost 5 bases to trimming and J lost 5 bases; unmatched junction nucleotides: 0. The CDR3 nucleotides are TGTGCCAGCAGTGGGACTAGCGGGGACAATGAGCAGTTCTTC. It encodes CASSGTSGDNEQFF.